This entry lists 24 T cell receptor beta chains sequenced from one sample in a study of metastatic and nonmetastatic thyroid tumors. TCRdb ran MiXCR on the PCR reads. The table records some 19,000 clones, about a quarter of them present only once. All patients were treatment-naive before thyroid surgery. Sequenced input: blood. Receptor source: a male donor with papillary thyroid cancer or a benign thyroid nodule (not recorded which). Some clones in this sample may be carry-over from other donors' samples.

The table lists this clone with a few counts. The CDR3 region has the DNA TGTGCCAGCAGTTCCGGACAGGGTCGAGGAAACACCATATATTTT. Protein product: CASSSGQGRGNTIYF. The chain couples TRBV27 to TRBJ1-3, with 8 bases fitting TRBD1. Losses at the gene ends were 4 bases for V and 4 bases for J; bases not matched to a gene: 6. The V gene's germline CDR1 is MNHEY and CDR2 SMNVEV (reference sequence). The CDR3 consists of 15 residues.

On this clone itself: A read error may be the cause here, since a much bigger clone is one base away. This CDR3 is also generated by other DNA sequences in the sample. The chain links TRBV20-1 to TRBJ2-7; TRBD2 agrees at 8 bases. The CDR3 loop spans 13 amino acids. Trimming took 1 base from V and 4 from J; bases not matched to a gene: 3. Germline loops: CDR1 DFQATT, CDR2 SNEGSKA (reference sequence). The CDR3 sequence is CSARGLAGYEQYF. The DNA of the CDR3 is TGCAGTGCTAGAGGGCTAGCGGGTTACGAGCAGTACTTC.

This clone was counted many times. This rearrangement joins TRBV5-6 to TRBJ1-1; D is unclear. The V end lost 2 bases, the J end lost 0 bases, and 5 bases lay between the germline ends. This CDR3 comprises 13 residues. Germline loops: CDR1 SGHDT, CDR2 YYEEEE. CDR3 sequence (DNA): TGTGCCAGCAGCTTTTTGGTGAACACTGAAGCTTTCTTT. Translated, it gives CASSFLVNTEAFF.

The chain is built from TRBV6-1 and TRBJ1-2; D may be TRBD1 (5 bases). V was shortened by 10 bases and J by 6 bases, with 18 bases between the two germline ends. The CDR3 has 13 amino acids. From germline, CDR1 is MNHNS and CDR2 SASEGT. CDR3 protein: CAISPGQGNGYTF. The DNA for the CDR3 is TGTGCCATCAGCCCGGGGCAGGGTAATGGCTACACCTTC.

This clone was detected many times. Since a much larger clone is just one base distant, this may be a read error. The V and J genes are TRBV20-1 and TRBJ1-5; no reliable D call. This CDR3 is built from 13 residues. In germline, CDR1 is DFQATT, CDR2 SNEGSKA (reference sequence). Trimming pared 3 bases from V and 4 bases from J, leaving 10 bases between. The DNA of the CDR3 is TGCAGTGCTAGGATAGGGAATAATCAGCCCCAGCATTTT. Its protein product is CSARIGNNQPQHF.

Concerning this clone: The junction departs from germline at one end; a sequencing error may be responsible. This chain joins TRBV15 and TRBJ2-2, with no clear D. The germline gives CDR1 LNHNV, CDR2 YYDKDF (reference sequence). The CDR3 loop spans 13 amino acids. CDR3 in amino acids: CATTETNTRELFF. CDR3 nucleotides: TGTGCCACCACTGAGACGAACACCCGGGAGCTGTTTTTT.

In its sample, this clone was seen a few times. The genes are TRBV10-2 and TRBJ2-7, with 10 bases identical to TRBD1. Trimming took 4 bases from V and 3 from J; bases not matched to a gene: 3. Germline assignment: CDR1 WSHSY and CDR2 SAAADI. The CDR3 is 14 residues long. The CDR3 protein is CASSGDRGIYEQYF. The CDR3 nucleotides are TGCGCCAGCAGTGGGGACAGGGGAATCTACGAGCAGTACTTC.

This clone appeared many times. The chain is built from TRBV7-8 and TRBJ2-1; TRBD2 agrees at 11 bases. Germline loops: CDR1 SGHVS, CDR2 FQNEAQ. After removal of 5 bases from V and 5 bases from J, the junction contained 26 bases not matched to a gene. The CDR3 length is 22 residues. CDR3 bases: TGTGCCAGCAGCCCACCCGGGGTAGCGGGGGGGATCGGGGCTCTCTTCCACAATGAGCAGTTCTTC. Translating gives CASSPPGVAGGIGALFHNEQFF.

V gene TRBV5-5 combines with J gene TRBJ2-7; 7 bases line up with TRBD1. Germline V gene sequence: CDR1 SGHKS, CDR2 YYEKEE (reference sequence). This CDR3 contains 14 residues. After removal of 0 bases from V and 2 bases from J, the junction contained 2 bases not matched to a gene. This CDR3 reads CASSLGDSPYEQYF. The CDR3 DNA reads TGTGCCAGCAGCTTGGGGGACAGCCCCTACGAGCAGTACTTC.

The V gene is TRBV19, the J gene TRBJ1-3, with 7 nucleotides matching TRBD1. V lost 4 bases, J lost 2 bases, and 5 bases stayed unmatched. CDR1 and CDR2 (germline): LNHDA, SQIVND (reference sequence). This CDR3 is built from 15 residues. CDR3 sequence reads: CASSTTTGTGNTIYF. CDR3 DNA sequence: TGTGCCAGTAGTACTACGACAGGGACTGGAAACACCATATATTTT.

The chain recombines TRBV20-1 with TRBJ2-3; the D gene is possibly TRBD1 (5 bases). The V end lost 7 bases, the J end lost 11 bases, and 16 bases lay between the germline ends. CDR1 is DFQATT and CDR2 is SNEGSKA in the germline V gene (reference sequence). This CDR3 has 11 amino acids. CDR3 amino acids: CSGRGVGRQYF. CDR3 DNA sequence: TGCAGTGGAAGGGGTGTGGGCAGGCAGTATTTT.

This clone is medium-sized (0.01 to 0.1%). Distinct nucleotide sequences in the sample also encode this CDR3. J is TRBJ2-3 and V is TRBV6-1; TRBD2 aligns across 9 bases. Unmatched junction bases numbered 8, after V lost 6 bases and J lost 4 bases. The germline V gene encodes CDR1 MNHNS and CDR2 SASEGT. CDR3 length: 15 amino acids. This chain's CDR3 is CASRGGGGGADTQYF. In DNA form, the CDR3 reads TGTGCCAGCAGGGGTGGGGGCGGGGGGGCAGATACGCAGTATTTT.

This clone was picked up many times. The chain links TRBV19 to TRBJ2-3; tentative D call: TRBD1 (6 bases). The CDR3 totals 14 residues. Trimming pared 4 bases from V and 4 bases from J, leaving 12 bases between. Germline V lookup: CDR1 LNHDA, CDR2 SQIVND (reference sequence). The CDR3 is CASSTDRGADTQYF. CDR3 coding DNA: TGTGCCAGTAGTACGGACAGAGGTGCAGATACGCAGTATTTT. Looking up the rest from reference TRBV19 and TRBJ2-3 gives the full variable domain: DGGITQSPKYLFRKEGQNVTLSCEQNLNHDAMYWYRQDPGQGLRLIYYSQIVNDFQKGDIAEGYSVSREKKESFPLTVTSAQKNPTAFYLCASSTDRGADTQYFGPGTRLTVL.

This clone has only a few counts. This chain links TRBV6-2 or TRBV6-3 with TRBJ2-7; 9 bases are shared with TRBD2. V was pared by 8 bases and J by 7 bases, with 3 bases of the junction left unmatched. This CDR3 has 11 amino acids. The germline V gene has CDR1 MNHEY and CDR2 SVGEGT. In DNA, the CDR3 is TGTGCCAGCTATAGCGGGAGTGAGCAGTACTTC. Amino acids: CASYSGSEQYF.

The genes are TRBV3-1 and TRBJ2-3; 7 bases match TRBD2. Losses at the gene ends were 3 bases for V and 0 bases for J; bases not matched to a gene: 9. The CDR3 covers 17 residues. The germline V gene encodes CDR1 LGHDT and CDR2 YNNKEL (reference sequence). The CDR3 is CASSHTSARDSTDTQYF. CDR3 in DNA: TGTGCCAGCAGCCACACTAGCGCACGAGATAGCACAGATACGCAGTATTTT.

The chain employs TRBV9 and TRBJ2-3; D is uncertain. The CDR3 covers 13 residues. Deletions cut 0 bases from V and 2 bases from J, with 4 bases between. Germline values: CDR1 SGDLS, CDR2 YYNGEE. CDR3: CASSVGTTDTQYF. In DNA, the CDR3 is TGTGCCAGCAGCGTAGGAACCACAGATACGCAGTATTTT. Combining the CDR3 with reference TRBV9 and TRBJ2-3 gives the whole variable domain DSGVTQTPKHLITATGQRVTLRCSPRSGDLSVYWYQQSLDQGLQFLIQYYNGEERAKGNILERFSAQQFPDLHSELNLSSLELGDSALYFCASSVGTTDTQYFGPGTRLTVL.

By share, this clone counts as medium-sized. The CDR3 reads CASSFSGRTTDTQYF. The CDR3 DNA reads as TGTGCCAGCAGCTTTAGCGGGAGGACCACAGATACGCAGTATTTT. The chain carries TRBV7-2 and TRBJ2-3; 10 bases agree with TRBD2. Losses at the gene ends were 3 bases for V and 2 bases for J; bases not matched to a gene: 2. The CDR3 consists of 15 residues. CDR1 is SGHTA and CDR2 is FQGNSA in the germline V gene.

This clone is medium-sized in the sample. This chain uses TRBV20-1 with TRBJ2-7, with 9 bases matching TRBD2. Germline-derived CDR1 and CDR2 are DFQATT and SNEGSKA (reference sequence). CDR3 length: 14 residues. V lost 5 bases, J lost 4 bases, and 9 bases stayed unmatched. CDR3 sequence: CSAPFSGGPYEQYF. The CDR3 nucleotides are TGCAGTGCTCCGTTTAGCGGGGGTCCTTACGAGCAGTACTTC.

This clone was counted a few times. The gene calls are TRBV6-4 and TRBJ2-3; unclear D gene. The V end was cut by 4 bases, the J end by 0 bases, with 11 bases between. Germline V gene sequence: CDR1 MRHNA, CDR2 SNTAGT. The CDR3 loop spans 15 amino acids. The CDR3 spells CASSAGSISTDTQYF. Written as DNA, the CDR3 is TGTGCCAGCAGTGCGGGCAGTATTAGCACAGATACGCAGTATTTT.

Within the sample, this clone is medium-sized. CDR3 in amino acids: CASSNRVSTRGGTTDTQYF. The CDR3 region has the DNA TGCGCCAGCAGCAATCGCGTTTCCACCCGCGGGGGGACTACTGATACGCAGTATTTT. The rearrangement joins TRBV5-1 to TRBJ2-3; 8 bases align to TRBD2. V was clipped by 4 bases and J by 6 bases; unmatched bases: 22. This CDR3 region has 19 residues. Germline V CDR1 and CDR2: SGHRS, YFSETQ.

In this sample, this clone turned up a few times. The chain is built from TRBV7-9 and TRBJ1-1; D perhaps matches TRBD1 (6 bases). The CDR3 totals 14 residues. V dropped 5 bases and J dropped 1 base, with 11 bases sitting between them. Per germline, CDR1 SEHNR and CDR2 FQNEAQ (reference sequence). The CDR3: CASSARDTNTEAFF. The CDR3 nucleotides are TGTGCCAGCAGCGCCCGGGACACGAACACTGAAGCTTTCTTT.

About this clone itself: Being one base from a much bigger clone, this may be a read error. The sample contains more than one DNA sequence encoding this CDR3. J is TRBJ1-1 and V is TRBV5-1; D may be TRBD1 (6 bases). This CDR3 comprises 21 residues. Trimming took off 2 bases at V and 3 bases at J, with 32 bases between the two ends. CDR1 is SGHRS and CDR2 is YFSETQ in the germline V gene. The chain's CDR3 is CASSLNTRDTGKRGADTEAFF. The CDR3 region has the DNA TGCGCCAGCAGCTTAAACACGAGGGACACTGGGAAGCGGGGCGCGGACACTGAAGCTTTCTTT.

V is TRBV7-3 and J is TRBJ2-3; D remains ambiguous. The CDR3 sequence is 14 residues long. Germline V gene sequence: CDR1 SGHTA, CDR2 FQGTGA. V dropped 1 base and J dropped 1 base, with 6 bases sitting between them. CDR3 residues: CASSLNVGTDTQYF. CDR3 nucleotide sequence: TGTGCCAGCAGCTTAAACGTCGGCACAGATACGCAGTATTTT.

The chain has TRBV20-1 and TRBJ2-7, with a possible D match to TRBD2 (7 bases). V lost 0 bases to trimming and J lost 5 bases, with 14 bases between them. CDR1 and CDR2 (germline): DFQATT, SNEGSKA (reference sequence). The CDR3 sequence is 14 residues long. The CDR3 region is CSARDSAGADEQYF. The CDR3 DNA is TGCAGTGCTAGAGATAGCGCGGGGGCCGACGAGCAGTACTTC.